There are a few counts of the clone carrying this TCR beta chain. Its antigen is unknown. In germline, CDR1 is SGHTA, CDR2 FQGNSA. This CDR3 spans 14 amino acids. Trimming removed 2 bases at V and 5 bases at J, with 11 bases between. The record originates from a study of T-cell memory formation after mild COVID-19. Study details: There were largely donor-specific TCR clusters. Overall study findings and caveats: Pre-infection memory harbored some responding clones, suggesting cross-reactive memory joined. Shrinking CD4+ clones resided mostly in CM and EM, and CD8+ ones in EMRA.

Constant-segment primers and 5'RACE yielded cDNA libraries for TCR alpha and TCR beta, each carrying sample barcodes and UMIs. Each CDR3 protein gets one entry after TCRdb re-called the 5' RACE reads with MiXCR. Of 350,000 to 500,000 distinct CDR3 sequences detected, 23% appear once; the ten largest clones hold 13%. The chain links TRBV7-2 to TRBJ2-3; no firm D call. The receptor was derived from an adult woman who had mild COVID-19 (a few samples of this study predate the infection). Cell type and time point are not known. The sample was PBMCs or a T cell subset sorted from them (not recorded which). The CDR3 region is CASSLRLVQDTQYF. DNA of the CDR3: TGTGCCAGCAGCTTAAGGCTAGTACAAGATACGCAGTATTTT.